The 21 T cell receptor beta chains in this list originate from one sample, sequenced in a study of control samples from healthy donors and cancer patients. Profiling relied on immunoSEQ multiplex PCR, and the TCRdb table lists in-frame clones only, not all of them. Here the sample spans 75,000 to 100,000 clones, 88% being singletons. Material: blood. Receptor source: a man younger than 45 in good health.

The V gene is TRBV28, the J gene TRBJ2-7; D perhaps matches TRBD2 (6 bases). The CDR3 covers 18 residues. Germline V gene data show CDR1 as MDHEN and CDR2 as SYDVKM. V was pared by 2 bases and J by 3 bases, with 23 bases between. CDR3 nucleotide sequence: TGTGCCAGCAGTTTAACCGACCGGGACTGGATGACGATCTACGAGCAGTACTTC. It yields the protein CASSLTDRDWMTIYEQYF. Full variable domain (outside the CDR3, taken from reference TRBV28 and TRBJ2-7): DVKVTQSSRYLVKRTGEKVFLECVQDMDHENMFWYRQDPGLGLRLIYFSYDVKMKEKGDIPEGYSVSREKKERFSLILESASTNQTSMYLCASSLTDRDWMTIYEQYFGPGTRLTVT.

This clone was counted between two and nine times. The J gene is TRBJ2-6, the V gene TRBV1. TRBV1 has pseudogene status. The CDR3 sequence is 18 residues long. In DNA form, the CDR3 reads TGCACCAGCAGCAGGTTCCGTTTGTTCACAAATCGGGCCAACGTCCTGACTTTC. It yields the protein CTSSRFRLFTNRANVLTF.

Only one count was recorded for this clone. This chain connects TRBV19 to TRBJ2-1; 7 nucleotides align to TRBD2. The germline gives CDR1 LNHDA, CDR2 SQIVND (reference sequence). Trimming at V came to 10 bases and at J to 2 bases, leaving 11 bases not matched to a gene. This CDR3 has 15 residues. The CDR3 spells CATKPGGSPYNEQFF. CDR3 DNA sequence: TGTGCCACCAAGCCCGGCGGGAGCCCCTACAATGAGCAGTTCTTC.

Only a few counts were recorded for this clone. The chain has TRBV25-1 and TRBJ1-6; D is unclear. From germline, CDR1 is MGHDK and CDR2 SYGVNS. V was cut by 4 bases and J by 0 bases, with 1 base left in between. The CDR3 totals 13 residues. This CDR3 reads CASSGSYNSPLHF. The CDR3 DNA is TGTGCCAGCAGTGGCTCCTATAATTCACCCCTCCACTTT.

This rearrangement joins TRBV10-3 to TRBJ1-2, with 7 nucleotides matching TRBD1. The CDR3 sequence is 16 residues long. Germline V lookup: CDR1 ENHRY, CDR2 SYGVKD. The J segment lost 2 bases and the V segment lost 8 bases, leaving 14 bases of the junction unmatched. The CDR3 DNA reads TGTGCCATCGGAAGGGGGACAGACCTCGCCAACTATGGCTACACCTTC. It codes for CAIGRGTDLANYGYTF.

The chain links TRBV6-6 to TRBJ2-7; D is undetermined. Deletions cut 2 bases from V and 4 bases from J, with 9 bases between. CDR3 length equals 13 residues. Germline V gene data show CDR1 as MNHNY and CDR2 as SVGAGI (reference sequence). The CDR3 region has the DNA TGTGCCAGCAGTTACGTGGCGGAATACGAGCAGTACTTC. Amino acid sequence: CASSYVAEYEQYF.

The chain recombines TRBV7-9 with TRBJ1-1, with D tentatively TRBD1 (5 bases). Germline V gives CDR1 SEHNR, CDR2 FQNEAQ (reference sequence). The V end lost 6 bases, the J end lost 11 bases, and 22 bases lay between the germline ends. The CDR3 has 14 residues. DNA for the CDR3: TGTGCCAGCAGATCCGTTGAGGGTGGGGGACGCGCTTTCTTT. It encodes CASRSVEGGGRAFF.

The genes are TRBV27 and TRBJ1-1, with 7 bases fitting TRBD1. CDR3 size: 14 residues. CDR1 MNHEY and CDR2 SMNVEV come from the germline V gene (reference sequence). With 5 bases clipped from V and 7 bases from J, the junction kept 10 bases outside the gene matches. CDR3 sequence reads: CASSHRTGEYEAFF. CDR3 nucleotide sequence: TGTGCCAGCAGTCACCGGACAGGCGAGTATGAAGCTTTCTTT.

This chain joins TRBV21-1 and TRBJ2-5; whether TRBD2, the table's D call, matches the DNA was not checked. TRBV21-1 is recorded as a pseudogene. CDR3 length: 15 residues. The CDR3 sequence: CASRATSGYQETQYF. CDR3 sequence (DNA): TGTGCCAGCAGAGCGACTAGCGGGTACCAAGAGACCCAGTACTTC.

The rearrangement uses TRBV7-9 and TRBJ1-1; D gene uncertain. The V gene lost 2 bases and the J gene lost 2 bases, with 12 bases spanning the gap. This CDR3 region has 15 residues. The germline V gene encodes CDR1 SEHNR and CDR2 FQNEAQ (reference sequence). The CDR3 loop is CASSLFTGVNTEAFF. DNA for the CDR3: TGTGCCAGCAGCTTATTTACTGGAGTTAACACTGAAGCTTTCTTT.

This clone was seen more than once but under ten times. The chain combines TRBV21-1 with TRBJ2-7; TRBD1, as called in the table, went unchecked against the DNA. TRBV21-1 is shown as a pseudogene. The CDR3 contains 15 residues. CDR3 sequence reads: CASSKVTRQHYEQYF. CDR3 nucleotides: TGTGCCAGCAGCAAAGTAACGCGACAACACTACGAGCAGTACTTC.

CDR3 region: CSVSGQGPDTQYF. The CDR3 DNA reads TGCAGCGTATCGGGACAGGGGCCAGATACGCAGTATTTT. The V gene is TRBV29-1, the J gene TRBJ2-3, with 10 bases aligning to TRBD1. With 6 bases clipped from V and 4 bases from J, the junction kept 4 bases outside the gene matches. Looked up from germline, CDR1 is SQVTM and CDR2 is ANQGSEA. CDR3 length equals 13 residues.

In DNA form, the CDR3 reads TGTGCCAGCAGCCCCCCGGGACTAGCGGGAGAGGGGCAGTTCTTC. Its protein is CASSPPGLAGEGQFF. The V and J genes are TRBV11-2 and TRBJ2-1; TRBD2 aligns across 14 bases. With 5 bases clipped from V and 12 bases from J, the junction kept 9 bases outside the gene matches. Germline V lookup: CDR1 SGHAT, CDR2 FQNNGV. The CDR3 runs to 15 residues.

The rearrangement joins TRBV27 to TRBJ2-7; possible D gene TRBD1, 5 bases. The CDR3 consists of 15 residues. V dropped 8 bases and J dropped 3 bases, with 20 bases sitting between them. CDR1 is MNHEY, CDR2 SMNVEV, per germline (reference sequence). CDR3 bases: TGTGCCAGCTCTTTGGGTGGGGCAACATACTACGAGCAGTACTTC. It encodes CASSLGGATYYEQYF.

This clone is termed medium-sized. This chain links TRBV7-3 with TRBJ2-7; TRBD2 matches 8 bases. The trim removed 5 bases at V and 6 bases at J, leaving 12 bases unmatched. The CDR3 is made up of 15 amino acids. In germline, CDR1 is SGHTA, CDR2 FQGTGA. The CDR3 here is CASSPAPGLGGEQYF. CDR3 coding DNA: TGTGCCAGCAGCCCCGCCCCGGGACTAGGGGGCGAGCAGTACTTC.

The J gene is TRBJ1-5, the V gene TRBV30; 7 bases are shared with TRBD1. The CDR3 totals 15 residues. The germline CDR1 and CDR2 sequences are GTSNPN and SVGIG (reference sequence). The V and J ends lost 0 bases and 4 bases, in that order; junction bases with no gene match: 6. DNA of the CDR3: TGTGCCTGGAGTGTACTAGGGGGCGGTAATCAGCCCCAGCATTTT. This codes for CAWSVLGGGNQPQHF.

The chain joins TRBV7-3 to TRBJ2-5, with 7 bases that match TRBD2. The V gene's germline CDR1 is SGHTA and CDR2 FQGTGA. Trimming took 5 bases from V and 1 from J; bases not matched to a gene: 4. The CDR3 length is 14 residues. The CDR3 is CASSQGGAQETQYF. The CDR3 region has the DNA TGTGCCAGCAGCCAGGGAGGGGCCCAAGAGACCCAGTACTTC.

The rearrangement joins TRBV19 to TRBJ2-7; 9 bases map to TRBD2. The CDR3 loop spans 18 amino acids. The junction had 15 bases not matched to a gene; V was cut back by 0 bases and J by 6 bases. The V gene's germline CDR1 is LNHDA and CDR2 SQIVND (reference sequence). Here the CDR3 reads CASSIDSPLVAGVPEQYF. CDR3 sequence (DNA): TGTGCCAGTAGTATAGATTCCCCCCTTGTAGCGGGAGTTCCCGAGCAGTACTTC.

This clone was counted only a few times. J is TRBJ1-2 and V is TRBV15; D not resolved. Trimming left V 0 bases short and J 4 bases short, with 12 bases between. Germline CDR1 reads LNHNV; CDR2 reads YYDKDF (reference sequence). The CDR3 length is 15 residues. The CDR3 here is CATSRDFSQLYGYTF. The CDR3 nucleotides read TGTGCCACCAGCAGAGATTTTAGCCAGCTCTATGGCTACACCTTC.

The V gene is TRBV6-2 or TRBV6-3, the J gene TRBJ2-3; D not certain. Trimming left V 1 base short and J 4 bases short, with 3 bases between. Per germline, CDR1 MNHEY and CDR2 SVGEGT. This CDR3 has 12 amino acids. In DNA form, the CDR3 reads TGTGCCAGCAGTTACTGGTCAGATACGCAGTATTTT. Translation gives CASSYWSDTQYF.

This clone has more than one count but fewer than ten. This chain links TRBV7-9 with TRBJ1-2; D is perhaps TRBD1 (6 bases). CDR1 is SEHNR, CDR2 FQNEAQ, per germline (reference sequence). The germline V and J ends were trimmed by 10 bases and 6 bases, with 21 bases remaining between them. This CDR3 contains 14 residues. In DNA, the CDR3 is TGTGCCACCTGGACAGACTGGGCCTTGAATGGCTACACCTTC. Translation: CATWTDWALNGYTF.